The clone carrying this TCR beta chain has a handful of counts. The antigen is undetermined. Given a much more abundant clone one base away, this may be a read error. V was cut by 5 bases and J by 8 bases, with 25 bases left in between. In germline, CDR1 is SGHVS, CDR2 FNYEAQ. The CDR3 spans 17 residues. This record comes from a study of neurological immune-mediated disorders. General observations from the study: In multiple sclerosis patients, the repertoire cluster was unrelated to clinical or MRI findings.

By 5'RACE with 10-nucleotide random UMIs, the cDNA was made. Over 160 million TCR-beta sequences from 15-18 subjects were obtained in each sequencing run. TCRdb re-derived calls from the 5' RACE reads in MiXCR, one entry per CDR3 protein. The table lists tens of thousands of distinct CDR3 sequences, roughly 3.2% of them singletons. The V call is TRBV7-6, the J call TRBJ2-1; D may correspond to TRBD1 or TRBD2 (5 bases each). The sequence derives from a woman aged 45 to 65 with multiple sclerosis. The sequenced material came from PBMCs. The CDR3, as DNA: TGTGCCAGCAGCCGTTCCATGGGGGACCCCTATAGGGATGAGCAGTTCTTC. Protein: CASSRSMGDPYRDEQFF.